This T cell receptor beta chain was sequenced for a study of control samples from healthy donors and cancer patients. J gave up 6 bases and V 4 bases, and 5 bases lay outside the gene matches. Germline-derived CDR1 and CDR2 are LGHDT and YNNKEL (reference sequence). The CDR3 runs to 13 residues. Using immunoSEQ multiplex PCR, the repertoire was profiled, and TCRdb retains in-frame clones only, with some absent. The data hold 150,000 to 200,000 clones, with 93% observed a single time. The chain combines TRBV3-1 (or the pseudogene TRBV3-2) with TRBJ1-2, with 7 bases matching TRBD1. Material: blood. This TCR was sampled from an older woman in good health. The CDR3 bases are TGTGCCAGCAGCCCGAGGACAGGAGATGGCTACACCTTC. Residues: CASSPRTGDGYTF.